Listed below are T cell receptor beta chains from one sample, sequenced in a study of blood T cell repertoires in COVID-19. Some clones are missing from TCRdb's copy, which holds only in-frame ones; the method was immunoSEQ multiplex PCR. The data show about 140,000 clones, with 75% to 90% seen just once and just over 3% held by the top ten. The sample was peripheral blood. Every receptor here comes from a woman aged 55-75 years with active COVID-19. Each CDR3 is given with its conserved first and last residue. D genes are given only for firm matches. Size values are once, few and many counts, or a class for expanded clones, and some rows have none.

len | d_gene | abundance | j_gene | v_gene | CDR3nt | CDR3aa
12 | NA | NA | TRBJ2-3 | TRBV4-2 | TGTGCCAGCAGCCCCTCCGGAGATACGCAGTATTTT | CASSPSGDTQYF
14 | NA | NA | TRBJ2-5 | TRBV6-5 | TGTGCCAGCAGTTTAGGAGTAGCCGGGGAGACCCAGTACTTC | CASSLGVAGETQYF
15 | NA | once | TRBJ2-3 | TRBV28 | TGTGCCAGCAGCTCCCGACAGGGGAGGGGAAATACGCAGTATTTT | CASSSRQGRGNTQYF
16 | TRBD2 | once | TRBJ2-1 | TRBV6-5 | TGTGCCAGCAGTTACTCCCGGGGGGGCTCCTACAATGAGCAGTTCTTC | CASSYSRGGSYNEQFF
16 | NA | NA | TRBJ2-3 | TRBV4-2 | TGTGCCAGCAGCCAAGATCGGGGAGGAAGCACAGATACGCAGTATTTT | CASSQDRGGSTDTQYF
16 | NA | NA | TRBJ2-2 | TRBV11-3 | TGTGCCAGCAGCTTGGGGGCACAGGCGAACACCGGGGAGCTGTTTTTT | CASSLGAQANTGELFF
13 | TRBD1 | NA | TRBJ2-7 | TRBV6-5 | TGTGCCAGCACCCCGACAGGGGGCTACGAGCAGTACTTC | CASTPTGGYEQYF
14 | NA | NA | TRBJ2-2 | TRBV7-8 | TGTGCCAGCAGCTCAGCCAGGGGTCACGGGGAGCTGTTTTTT | CASSSARGHGELFF
16 | NA | NA | TRBJ2-2 | TRBV28 | TGTGCCAGCAGTCCGTCAGGCACATCAAACACCGGGGAGCTGTTTTTT | CASSPSGTSNTGELFF
13 | TRBD1 | NA | TRBJ1-4 | TRBV28 | TGTGCCAGCAGTTTAGACAGGGCAGAAAAACTGTTTTTT | CASSLDRAEKLFF
10 | NA | NA | TRBJ2-3 | TRBV20-1 | TGCAGTGCTGGCGGCCTAGCTCAGTATTTT | CSAGGLAQYF
15 | TRBD1 | NA | TRBJ2-2 | TRBV27 | TGTGCCAGCAGCGAAAGGCAGGGGGAGACCGGGGAGCTGTTTTTT | CASSERQGETGELFF
16 | NA | NA | TRBJ1-5 | TRBV5-5 | TGTGCCAGCAGCTTGGCCGCGGACTTGCCCAATCAGCCCCAGCATTTT | CASSLAADLPNQPQHF
16 | TRBD1 | NA | TRBJ2-1 | TRBV16 | TGTGCCAGCAGCCAACCAGACAGGGGGAGAGTCAATGAGCAGTTCTTC | CASSQPDRGRVNEQFF
16 | TRBD1 | NA | TRBJ2-7 | TRBV6-1 | TGTGCCAGCAGTGAAGCAGACAGGGGGGAAATCTACGAGCAGTACTTC | CASSEADRGEIYEQYF
13 | NA | NA | TRBJ2-2 | TRBV27 | TGTGCCAGCAGTCTATTCGACACCGGGGAGCTGTTTTTT | CASSLFDTGELFF
13 | NA | NA | TRBJ2-7 | TRBV6-7 | TGTGCCAGGATACATAGCGGATCCTACGAGCAGTACTTC | CARIHSGSYEQYF
12 | NA | NA | TRBJ2-4 | TRBV29-1 | TGCAGCGTTGGGGCGAGACAGGACATTCAGTACTTC | CSVGARQDIQYF
14 | NA | NA | TRBJ1-1 | TRBV10-3 | TGTGCCATCAGTGACCCGAGTGAGCGCACTGAAGCTTTCTTT | CAISDPSERTEAFF
15 | TRBD2 | NA | TRBJ2-5 | TRBV2 | TGTGCCAGCAGCGCTCTAGCGGGAGGGAAAGAGACCCAGTACTTC | CASSALAGGKETQYF
14 | NA | NA | TRBJ1-4 | TRBV5-1 | TGCGCCAGCAGCTTGGGGGCGACTAATGAAAAACTGTTTTTT | CASSLGATNEKLFF
14 | TRBD2 | NA | TRBJ2-3 | TRBV5-1 | TGCGCCAGCAGGAAGCGGGAGGTCACAGATACGCAGTATTTT | CASRKREVTDTQYF
13 | NA | few | TRBJ1-5 | TRBV10-3 | TGTGCCGTCCGCCAGTATAGCAATCAGCCCCAGCATTTT | CAVRQYSNQPQHF
14 | TRBD1 | NA | TRBJ2-7 | TRBV10-2 | TGCGCCAGCAGTGAGAACAGGGGGCCCTACGAGCAGTACTTC | CASSENRGPYEQYF
15 | TRBD2 | once | TRBJ2-7 | TRBV10-3 | TGTGCCATCAGCGCTAGGGGACTAGAAGGGGACGAGCAGTACTTC | CAISARGLEGDEQYF
17 | NA | NA | TRBJ2-7 | TRBV11-2 | TGTGCCAGCAGTTTTGACGGCCTAGCTGCCTGGGACTACGAGCAGTACTTC | CASSFDGLAAWDYEQYF
15 | NA | NA | TRBJ2-1 | TRBV5-1 | TGCGCCAGCAGCTTGGTATCAGGGCCCTACAATGAGCAGTTCTTC | CASSLVSGPYNEQFF
12 | TRBD1 | NA | TRBJ2-7 | TRBV5-4 | TGTGCCAGCAGCTTGATTGCCGGACAGGAGTACTTC | CASSLIAGQEYF
15 | NA | NA | TRBJ2-7 | TRBV5-1 | TGCGCCAGCAGCTTGGATGGCGGACAAGCCTACGAGCAGTACTTC | CASSLDGGQAYEQYF